Below, one T cell receptor beta chain is given with its context. V was pared by 6 bases and J by 4 bases, with 15 bases between. From germline, CDR1 is SQVTM and CDR2 ANQGSEA. This CDR3 is 13 amino acids long. The sample originates from a study of blood T cell repertoires in COVID-19. Clones were read by immunoSEQ multiplex PCR, and TCRdb kept only the in-frame ones, dropping some. The sample holds tens of thousands of clones; 88% are singletons and the top ten take around 15%. Sequenced input: peripheral blood. The chain carries TRBV29-1 and TRBJ1-2, with D tentatively TRBD1 (6 bases). The TCR was taken from a human donor in a cohort sampled during active COVID-19. The CDR3 DNA reads as TGCAGCGTGGGAGGGGGGGAAGGCTATGGCTACACCTTC. Its translation is CSVGGGEGYGYTF.